The sequence of this T cell receptor (beta chain) was determined in a study of blood T cells in healthy people across ages. General study findings and limits: Compared with aged donors, long-lived donors showed fewer expanded clones, suggesting selection.

As concerns this clonotype: As yet, its antigen is unknown.

It was with a sample-barcoded 5' primer and a J-beta primer mix that a second PCR of about 7 to 12 cycles was run. Carrying 12 random nucleotides, a template-switch adaptor labeled each individual cDNA molecule. TCRdb itself ran the 5' RACE reads through MiXCR, one entry per CDR3 protein. There are roughly 830,000 distinct CDR3 sequences in the sample; approximately 67% occur only once, and approximately 30% lies in the top ten. Germline V gene data show CDR1 as DFQATT and CDR2 as SNEGSKA (reference sequence). Trimming removed 0 bases from V and 0 bases from J, with 12 bases in between. The length of the CDR3 is 17 residues.

This rearrangement joins TRBV20-1 to TRBJ2-6; no firm D call. The receptor was isolated from a man younger than 45 in good health. The sequenced sample was blood. CDR3 sequence (DNA): TGCAGTGCTAGAGATCTGTTAAAACCCTCTGGGGCCAACGTCCTGACTTTC. Protein sequence: CSARDLLKPSGANVLTF.